Below, 10 T cell receptor beta chains from the same sample are listed, as sequenced in a study of T cell responses to AZD1222 COVID-19 vaccine. The table came from immunoSEQ multiplex PCR; TCRdb's copy has only in-frame clones and leaves some out. This table has 80,000 to 100,000 clones, roughly 86% appearing once. Specimen: peripheral blood, collected on day 0 of AZD1222 vaccination. The receptors come from an adult in good health.

This chain uses TRBV6-2 or TRBV6-3 with TRBJ2-2; tentatively, D is TRBD1 (6 bases). Germline CDR1 is MNHEY and CDR2 is SVGEGT. V was cut by 0 bases and J by 9 bases, with 14 bases left in between. The CDR3 loop spans 15 amino acids. This chain's CDR3 is CASSYSRTAGRELFF. The CDR3 DNA reads as TGTGCCAGCAGTTACTCGAGGACAGCCGGGAGGGAGCTGTTTTTT.

The CDR3 spells CASSILAGGLSYNEQFF. DNA for the CDR3: TGTGCCAGTAGTATCCTGGCGGGAGGGCTCTCCTACAATGAGCAGTTCTTC. The J gene is TRBJ2-1, the V gene TRBV19; 9 nucleotides line up with TRBD2. In germline, CDR1 is LNHDA, CDR2 SQIVND (reference sequence). The CDR3 has 17 residues. Trimming took 3 bases from V and 0 from J; bases not matched to a gene: 6.

Only a few counts were recorded for this clone. The chain carries TRBV7-6 and TRBJ1-3; D call uncertain. This CDR3 comprises 15 residues. Germline V CDR1 and CDR2: SGHVS, FNYEAQ. V was shortened by 5 bases and J by 0 bases, with 11 bases between the two germline ends. This chain's CDR3 is CASSPESYSGNTIYF. The CDR3 nucleotides read TGTGCCAGCAGCCCCGAAAGCTACTCTGGAAACACCATATATTTT.

J is TRBJ2-2 and V is TRBV7-6; 11 bases fit TRBD2. Germline CDR1 is SGHVS and CDR2 is FNYEAQ. The CDR3 length is 17 residues. After removal of 0 bases from V and 6 bases from J, the junction contained 6 bases not matched to a gene. The CDR3 region has the DNA TGTGCCAGCAGCTTAGCGTTGGCTAGCGGGAGGTCCGGGGAGCTGTTTTTT. Amino acid sequence: CASSLALASGRSGELFF.

This clone was detected ten times or more. The genes are TRBV27 and TRBJ2-3; D is perhaps TRBD1 or TRBD2 (5 bases each). CDR1 is MNHEY, CDR2 SMNVEV, per germline (reference sequence). V was cut by 3 bases and J by 14 bases, with 18 bases left in between. This CDR3 comprises 13 residues. The CDR3 reads CASSFQTGPPRYF. The CDR3 coding sequence is TGTGCCAGCAGTTTCCAAACGGGACCCCCCCGGTATTTT.

This chain connects TRBV28 to TRBJ1-4; 7 bases are a match to TRBD1. Looked up from germline, CDR1 is MDHEN and CDR2 is SYDVKM. There are 14 residues in the CDR3. V shed 4 bases, J shed 6 bases, and the junction held 5 bases outside the gene matches. The CDR3 loop reads CASSSTGHDEKLFF. The CDR3 coding sequence is TGTGCCAGCAGTTCGACAGGGCACGATGAAAAACTGTTTTTT.

The rearrangement links TRBV7-2 to TRBJ2-1, with 7 bases lining up with TRBD2. The germline CDR1 and CDR2 sequences are SGHTA and FQGNSA. V was clipped by 5 bases and J by 7 bases; unmatched bases: 8. This CDR3 has 14 residues. The CDR3 here is CASSPPGGANEQFF. Written as DNA, the CDR3 is TGTGCCAGCAGCCCCCCGGGGGGAGCAAATGAGCAGTTCTTC. The whole variable domain, remainder taken from reference TRBV7-2 and TRBJ2-1, is GAGVSQSPSNKVTEKGKDVELRCDPISGHTALYWYRQSLGQGLEFLIYFQGNSAPDKSGLPSDRFSAERTGGSVSTLTIQRTQQEDSAVYLCASSPPGGANEQFFGPGTRLTVL.

The rearrangement joins TRBV9 to TRBJ2-5, with D unclear. Germline CDR1 SGDLS, CDR2 YYNGEE. The V end was cut by 0 bases, the J end by 3 bases, with 12 bases between. This CDR3 spans 15 amino acids. The CDR3 DNA reads as TGTGCCAGCAGCGTAGGCATCAGGCCGGAAGAGACCCAGTACTTC. It encodes CASSVGIRPEETQYF.

The V gene is TRBV7-6, the J gene TRBJ1-2; TRBD1 might be the D (6 bases). CDR3 size: 13 residues. V was shortened by 2 bases and J by 3 bases, with 7 bases between the two germline ends. Germline V lookup: CDR1 SGHVS, CDR2 FNYEAQ. CDR3 sequence reads: CASSLQGYYGYTF. Written as DNA, the CDR3 is TGTGCCAGCAGCTTACAGGGGTACTATGGCTACACCTTC.

The chain recombines TRBV29-1 with TRBJ1-2, with TRBD1 as a possible D gene (5 bases). V was cut by 4 bases and J by 3 bases, with 12 bases left in between. Germline lookup yields CDR1 SQVTM and CDR2 ANQGSEA. The CDR3 consists of 13 residues. CDR3 DNA sequence: TGCAGCGTTGTGGGCGGGACGCACTATGGCTACACCTTC. Encoded protein: CSVVGGTHYGYTF.